Listed below are T cell receptor beta chains from one sample, sequenced in a study of cytomegalovirus exposure and HLA in healthy donors. Data came from immunoSEQ multiplex PCR; TCRdb stores just in-frame clones and leaves some out. Its table lists some 110,000 clones. The sequencing sample was made of PBMCs. These receptors were taken from a man aged 30 to 39 in good health and CMV-seronegative. Both conserved end residues are part of each CDR3. The order of the fields is D gene, J gene, V gene, CDR3 length, CDR3 protein, CDR3 DNA. A D gene is named only where the DNA matches it firmly.

.	TRBJ1-1	TRBV28	14	CASSFQGVNTEAFF	TGTGCCAGCAGTTTCCAAGGGGTCAACACTGAAGCTTTCTTT
.	TRBJ2-7	TRBV28	12	CASSLRAYEQYF	TGTGCCAGCAGTTTACGGGCCTACGAGCAGTACTTC
.	TRBJ1-1	TRBV5-4	15	CASNRQVGASTEAFF	TGTGCCAGCAACCGCCAAGTTGGGGCCAGCACTGAAGCTTTCTTT
.	TRBJ2-7	TRBV2	13	CASVRGTPPGPYF	TGTGCCAGCGTACGTGGGACACCCCCCGGGCCGTACTTC
.	TRBJ2-7	TRBV19	14	CASSTSQGSYEQYF	TGTGCCAGTAGTACCTCTCAGGGCTCCTACGAGCAGTACTTC
TRBD1	TRBJ1-4	TRBV5-1	15	CASSPGTGVGEKLFF	TGCGCCAGCAGCCCCGGGACAGGGGTTGGAGAAAAACTGTTTTTT
TRBD1	TRBJ1-6	TRBV7-3	14	CASSLRQGESPLHF	TGTGCCAGCAGCTTGAGACAGGGCGAATCTCCCCTCCACTTT
.	TRBJ1-2	TRBV7-9	14	CASSPVGVHYGYTF	TGTGCCAGCAGCCCAGTAGGGGTACACTATGGCTACACCTTC
.	TRBJ2-7	TRBV5-4	11	CASSTGGRQYF	TGTGCCAGCAGTACAGGCGGTCGGCAGTACTTC
TRBD2	TRBJ2-3	TRBV2	17	CASSLGLAGEWADTQYF	TGTGCCAGCAGCCTTGGACTAGCGGGGGAATGGGCAGATACGCAGTATTTT
TRBD1	TRBJ2-7	TRBV6-5	14	CASSYRDRGYEQYF	TGTGCCAGCAGTTACCGCGACAGGGGGTACGAGCAGTACTTC
.	TRBJ1-2	TRBV18	15	CASSPMGGTNYGYTF	TGTGCCAGCTCACCCATGGGAGGGACTAACTATGGCTACACCTTC
.	TRBJ2-3	TRBV6-1	13	CASTKAGAVLGYF	TGTGCCAGCACCAAAGCAGGGGCAGTACTCGGGTATTTT
.	TRBJ2-7	TRBV10-3	14	CAISDYYINYEQYF	TGTGCCATCAGTGACTACTACATAAACTACGAGCAGTACTTC
TRBD2	TRBJ2-3	TRBV7-3	15	CASNIAGGPTDTQYF	TGTGCCAGCAACATAGCGGGGGGCCCCACAGATACGCAGTATTTT
TRBD1	TRBJ1-2	TRBV6-1	14	CASSEQGANYGYTF	TGTGCCAGCAGCGAACAGGGGGCAAACTATGGCTACACCTTC
TRBD2	TRBJ2-7	TRBV9	17	CASSVGVGTTTTYEQYF	TGTGCCAGCAGCGTAGGAGTGGGGACTACCACAACCTACGAGCAGTACTTC
.	TRBJ2-3	TRBV7-9	16	CASSLVRLVGADTQYF	TGTGCCAGCAGCTTAGTGCGCCTAGTCGGGGCAGATACGCAGTATTTT
TRBD2	TRBJ2-1	TRBV7-8	19	CASSRLLAGGPLSYNEQFF	TGTGCCAGCAGCCGCCTACTAGCGGGGGGCCCCCTCTCCTACAATGAGCAGTTCTTC
TRBD1	TRBJ2-2	TRBV7-3	18	CASSLTGTGSSNTGELFF	TGTGCCAGCAGCTTAACCGGGACAGGATCTTCGAACACCGGGGAGCTGTTTTTT
TRBD2	TRBJ2-5	TRBV19	16	CASSTYGTSVQETQYF	TGTGCCAGTAGTACCTACGGGACTAGCGTTCAAGAGACCCAGTACTTC
.	TRBJ1-1	TRBV7-3	14	CASSLGGANTEAFF	TGTGCCAGCAGCTTAGGAGGGGCGAACACTGAAGCTTTCTTT
TRBD2	TRBJ2-1	TRBV11-2	15	CASIPTGGEYNEQFF	TGTGCCAGCATCCCGACGGGGGGGGAGTACAATGAGCAGTTCTTC
.	TRBJ2-1	TRBV5-1	17	CASSLVGRRSSYNEQFF	TGCGCCAGCAGCTTGGTAGGGCGGAGGAGCTCCTACAATGAGCAGTTCTTC
TRBD1	TRBJ2-1	TRBV2	15	CASRPDRAFSGEQFF	TGTGCCAGCAGACCTGACAGGGCCTTTTCGGGAGAGCAGTTCTTC
.	TRBJ1-2	TRBV6-6	13	CASGEAGRHGYTF	TGTGCCTCCGGAGAGGCAGGGCGTCATGGCTACACCTTC
.	TRBJ2-5	TRBV11-2	12	CASSPRVGTQYF	TGTGCCAGCAGCCCCCGGGTCGGGACCCAGTACTTC
.	TRBJ1-1	TRBV9	13	CASSVTGNTEAFF	TGTGCCAGCAGTGTGACAGGGAACACTGAAGCTTTCTTT
.	TRBJ1-5	TRBV6-5	13	CASSWRGTQPQHF	TGTGCCAGCAGCTGGAGGGGAACTCAGCCCCAGCATTTT
TRBD1	TRBJ1-1	TRBV19	15	CAGNPRDRRNTEAFF	TGTGCCGGTAATCCCCGGGACAGGCGGAACACCGAAGCTTTCTTT
.	TRBJ1-1	TRBV7-9	11	CASSLGTAAFF	TGTGCCAGCAGCTTAGGGACAGCTGCTTTCTTT
.	TRBJ2-1	TRBV11-3	13	CASSASQGTEQFF	TGTGCCAGCAGCGCGTCGCAGGGAACTGAGCAGTTCTTC
TRBD1	TRBJ1-1	TRBV2	11	CASREDRGAFF	TGTGCCAGCAGGGAGGACAGGGGAGCTTTCTTT
TRBD1	TRBJ1-1	TRBV5-6	15	CASSEHRGMNTEAFF	TGTGCCAGCAGCGAACACAGGGGAATGAACACTGAAGCTTTCTTT
TRBD1	TRBJ2-7	TRBV30	14	CACYRQGASYEQYF	TGTGCCTGTTATCGACAGGGGGCATCCTACGAGCAGTACTTC
TRBD1	TRBJ2-3	TRBV6-4	14	CASSGGQNTDTQYF	TGTGCCAGCAGTGGGGGACAGAACACAGATACGCAGTATTTT
TRBD1	TRBJ2-3	TRBV30	15	CAWSPGQGATDTQYF	TGTGCCTGGAGTCCGGGACAGGGAGCCACAGATACGCAGTATTTT
TRBD2	TRBJ2-7	TRBV9	16	CASSVAPRGGTYEQYF	TGTGCCAGCAGCGTAGCCCCGCGGGGGGGGACCTACGAGCAGTACTTC
.	TRBJ2-1	TRBV5-1	15	CASSLLAGADNEQFF	TGCGCCAGCAGCTTGCTCGCGGGGGCGGACAATGAGCAGTTCTTC
TRBD2	TRBJ2-3	TRBV5-6	16	CASSFMSGGSTDTQYF	TGTGCCAGCAGCTTTATGTCGGGGGGAAGCACAGATACGCAGTATTTT
TRBD2	TRBJ2-3	TRBV5-6	16	CASSLVTSGSPDTQYF	TGTGCCAGCAGCTTGGTGACTAGCGGTTCCCCAGATACGCAGTATTTT
TRBD2	TRBJ2-7	TRBV2	16	CASRTLRRERGDEQYF	TGTGCCAGCAGGACCCTGAGACGGGAGCGGGGGGACGAGCAGTACTTC
.	TRBJ1-5	TRBV27	16	CATYGLITGYNQLQHF	TGTGCCACGTATGGTTTGATTACAGGGTACAATCAGCTCCAGCATTTT
TRBD1	TRBJ1-5	TRBV7-2	16	CASSLGDRDSNQPQHF	TGTGCCAGCAGCTTAGGGGACAGGGATAGCAATCAGCCCCAGCATTTT
TRBD1	TRBJ2-3	TRBV5-1	19	CASSGGQVSAARSTDTQYF	TGCGCCAGCAGCGGGGGACAGGTGTCCGCGGCCCGAAGCACAGATACGCAGTATTTT
.	TRBJ2-3	TRBV28	15	CASSLRGGGADTQYF	TGTGCCAGCAGTTTACGAGGTGGAGGGGCAGATACGCAGTATTTT
.	TRBJ1-2	TRBV4-2	13	CASSRFEGDGYTF	TGTGCCAGCAGCCGGTTTGAGGGGGATGGCTACACCTTC
TRBD1	TRBJ1-1	TRBV5-1	14	CASSLGAGGTEAFF	TGCGCCAGCAGCTTGGGTGCAGGGGGCACTGAAGCTTTCTTT
TRBD1	TRBJ1-5	TRBV2	14	CASSGTGENQPQHF	TGTGCCAGCAGTGGGACAGGGGAAAATCAGCCCCAGCATTTT
.	TRBJ2-3	TRBV7-3	11	CASSLTDTQYF	TGTGCCAGCAGCCTTACAGATACGCAGTATTTT